The present TCR beta chain was sequenced within a study of cytomegalovirus exposure and HLA in healthy donors. The PCR contained 60 Vbeta and 13 Jbeta primers. Libraries were prepared by immunoSEQ multiplex PCR; TCRdb keeps only in-frame clonotypes and omits some of them. The profile covers 73,000 or so clones, with roughly four fifths appearing a single time and less than 7.5% taken by the ten largest. Overall study results and limits: Analysis was performed later, and it showed HLA-associated TCR beta chains to be more clonally expanded than equally common others. Specificity of a few CMV-associated chains for CMV antigens was verified in vitro. According to reports, the classifier identified cytomegalovirus status with high specificity and sensitivity.

Looked up from germline, CDR1 is SGHTS and CDR2 is YDEGEE. Unmatched junction bases numbered 9, after V lost 4 bases and J lost 5 bases. This CDR3 contains 16 residues. These donors, healthy bone marrow donors, were studied. With respect to this clone: Its specificity is not known.

This receptor was taken from a man in his fifties in good health and CMV-seronegative. The specimen sequenced was PBMCs. The J gene is TRBJ2-2, the V gene TRBV5-8, with 9 bases fitting TRBD2. In DNA form, the CDR3 reads TGTGCCAGCAGCCCTGGGACTAGCCTCGTGACCGGGGAGCTGTTTTTT. It translates to CASSPGTSLVTGELFF.